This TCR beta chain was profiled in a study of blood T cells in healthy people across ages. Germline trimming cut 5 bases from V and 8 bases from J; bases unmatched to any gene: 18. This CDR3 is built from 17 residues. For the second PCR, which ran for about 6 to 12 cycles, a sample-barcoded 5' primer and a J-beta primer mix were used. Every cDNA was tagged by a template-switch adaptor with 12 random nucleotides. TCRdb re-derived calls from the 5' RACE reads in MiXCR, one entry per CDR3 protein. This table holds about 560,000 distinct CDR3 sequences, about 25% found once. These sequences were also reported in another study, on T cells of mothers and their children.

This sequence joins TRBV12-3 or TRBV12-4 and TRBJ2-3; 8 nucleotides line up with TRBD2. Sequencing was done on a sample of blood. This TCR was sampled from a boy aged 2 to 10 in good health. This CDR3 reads CASSPWGLAGSAGTQYF. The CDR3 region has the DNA TGTGCCAGCAGTCCATGGGGTCTAGCGGGCTCCGCGGGTACGCAGTATTTT.